The 5 T cell receptor beta chains in this list originate from one sample, sequenced in a study of blood T cell repertoires in COVID-19. Assay used: immunoSEQ multiplex PCR; TCRdb lists only in-frame clones, some missing. The sample shows hundreds of thousands of clones, around 84% of them seen only once. The sample comprised peripheral blood. These receptors were obtained from a human donor in a cohort sampled during active COVID-19.

This chain joins TRBV9 and TRBJ2-1; TRBD2 is a possible D gene (7 bases). The germline gives CDR1 SGDLS, CDR2 YYNGEE. The CDR3 is made up of 16 amino acids. V was clipped by 4 bases and J by 5 bases, with 19 bases between them. CDR3 sequence (DNA): TGTGCCAGCAGCCCGGGGGCGGGGGAGACTCACAATGAGCAGTTCTTC. This gives the protein CASSPGAGETHNEQFF.

The chain employs TRBV6-5 and TRBJ1-1, with 10 bases aligning to TRBD1. Losses at the gene ends were 6 bases for V and 4 bases for J; bases not matched to a gene: 8. The CDR3 spans 15 residues. The germline V gene encodes CDR1 MNHEY and CDR2 SVGAGI. The CDR3 sequence is CASRPRDRGTTEAFF. The CDR3 DNA reads as TGTGCCAGCAGGCCCCGGGACAGGGGCACCACTGAAGCTTTCTTT.

The rearrangement joins TRBV5-4 to TRBJ1-6, with D tentatively TRBD1 (6 bases). Germline values: CDR1 SGHNT, CDR2 YYREEE (reference sequence). The CDR3 spans 15 residues. V gave up 3 bases and J gave up 7 bases, with 14 bases separating them. CDR3 bases: TGTGCCAGCAGCTCGCCGGGGGGCCTCAATTCACCCCTCCACTTT. It is translated as CASSSPGGLNSPLHF.

V is TRBV4-2 and J is TRBJ2-5; a weak D match, TRBD2 (7 bases). Per the germline V gene, CDR1 is LGHNA and CDR2 is YNFKEQ. With 1 base removed from V and 14 bases from J, the gap between germline ends came to 17 bases. This CDR3 spans 13 amino acids. This CDR3 is CASSQGPGGPLYF. For the CDR3, the DNA is TGTGCCAGCAGCCAAGGCCCCGGGGGGCCCCTCTACTTC.

The chain links TRBV6-5 to TRBJ2-7, with D possibly being TRBD2 (6 bases). The germline V and J ends were trimmed by 6 bases and 0 bases, with 12 bases remaining between them. CDR3 length equals 14 residues. Germline lookup yields CDR1 MNHEY and CDR2 SVGAGI. The CDR3 here is CASSRTIASYEQYF. DNA of the CDR3: TGTGCCAGCAGCAGGACTATTGCCTCCTACGAGCAGTACTTC.